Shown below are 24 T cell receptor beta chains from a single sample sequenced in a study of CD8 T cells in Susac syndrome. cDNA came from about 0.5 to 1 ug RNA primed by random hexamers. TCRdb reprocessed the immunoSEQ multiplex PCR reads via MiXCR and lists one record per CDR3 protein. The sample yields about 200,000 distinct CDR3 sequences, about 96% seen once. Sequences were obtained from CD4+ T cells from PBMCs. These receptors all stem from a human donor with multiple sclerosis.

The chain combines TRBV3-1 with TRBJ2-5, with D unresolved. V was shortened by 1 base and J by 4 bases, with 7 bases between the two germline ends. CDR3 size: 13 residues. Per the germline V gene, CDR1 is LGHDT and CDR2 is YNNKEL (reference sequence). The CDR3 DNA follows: TGTGCCAGCAGCCAAGCACAGCGAGAGACCCAGTACTTC. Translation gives CASSQAQRETQYF.

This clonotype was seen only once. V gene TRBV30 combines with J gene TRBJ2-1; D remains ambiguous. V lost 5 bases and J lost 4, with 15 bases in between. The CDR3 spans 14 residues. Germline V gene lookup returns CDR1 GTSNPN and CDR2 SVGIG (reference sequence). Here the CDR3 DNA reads TGTGCCTGGGGAAGGGATTCTTCTTACAATGAGCAGTTCTTC. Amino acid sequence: CAWGRDSSYNEQFF.

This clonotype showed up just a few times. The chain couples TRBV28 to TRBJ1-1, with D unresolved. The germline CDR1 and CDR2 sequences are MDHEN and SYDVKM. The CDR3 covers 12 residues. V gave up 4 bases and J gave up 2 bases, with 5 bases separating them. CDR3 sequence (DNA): TGTGCCAGCAGTTACCTCAACACTGAAGCTTTCTTT. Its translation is CASSYLNTEAFF.

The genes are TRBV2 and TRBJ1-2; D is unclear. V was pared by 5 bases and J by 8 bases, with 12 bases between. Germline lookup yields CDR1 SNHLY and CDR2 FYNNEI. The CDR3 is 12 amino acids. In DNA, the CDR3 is TGTGCCAGCAGTCTAGGGAAAGGAGGCTACACCTTC. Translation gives CASSLGKGGYTF.

The chain's CDR3 is CASSPGHQETQYF. In nucleotides, the CDR3 is TGTGCCAGCTCACCGGGACATCAAGAGACCCAGTACTTC. The chain combines TRBV18 with TRBJ2-5; D is perhaps TRBD1 (6 bases). V was shortened by 3 bases and J by 2 bases, with 7 bases between the two germline ends. Germline CDR1 reads KGHSH; CDR2 reads LQKENI. The CDR3 runs 13 residues.

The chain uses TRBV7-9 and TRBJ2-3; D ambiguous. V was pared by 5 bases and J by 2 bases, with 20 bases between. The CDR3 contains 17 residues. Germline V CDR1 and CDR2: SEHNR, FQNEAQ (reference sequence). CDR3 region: CASSPYGGGRNTDTQYF. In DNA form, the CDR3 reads TGTGCCAGCAGCCCCTACGGCGGTGGCAGAAACACAGATACGCAGTATTTT.

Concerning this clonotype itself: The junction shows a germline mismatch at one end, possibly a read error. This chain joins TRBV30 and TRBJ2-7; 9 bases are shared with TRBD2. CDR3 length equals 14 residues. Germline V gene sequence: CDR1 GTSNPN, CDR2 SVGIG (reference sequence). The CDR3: CAWSFRSSGSSFRF. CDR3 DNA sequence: TGTGCCTGGAGTTTCCGGAGTAGCGGGAGTAGTTTTCGCTTC.

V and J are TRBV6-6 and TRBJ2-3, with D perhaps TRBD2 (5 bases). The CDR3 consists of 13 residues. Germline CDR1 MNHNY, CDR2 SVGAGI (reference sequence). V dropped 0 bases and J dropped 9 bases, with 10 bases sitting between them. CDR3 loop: CASSYSKEETQYF. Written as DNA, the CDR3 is TGTGCCAGCAGTTACTCGAAGGAGGAAACGCAGTATTTT.

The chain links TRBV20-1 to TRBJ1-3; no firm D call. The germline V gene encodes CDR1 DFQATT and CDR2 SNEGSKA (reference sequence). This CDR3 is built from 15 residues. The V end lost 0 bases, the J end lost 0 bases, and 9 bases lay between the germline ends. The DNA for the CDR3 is TGCAGTGCTAGAGATAGGACGGCCTCTGGAAACACCATATATTTT. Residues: CSARDRTASGNTIYF.

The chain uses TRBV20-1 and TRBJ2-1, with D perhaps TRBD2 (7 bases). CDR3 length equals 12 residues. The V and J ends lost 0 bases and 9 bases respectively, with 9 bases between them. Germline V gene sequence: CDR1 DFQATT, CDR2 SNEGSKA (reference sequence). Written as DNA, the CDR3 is TGCAGTGCTAGAGATCGGGGGGCTGAGCAGTTCTTC. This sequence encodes CSARDRGAEQFF.

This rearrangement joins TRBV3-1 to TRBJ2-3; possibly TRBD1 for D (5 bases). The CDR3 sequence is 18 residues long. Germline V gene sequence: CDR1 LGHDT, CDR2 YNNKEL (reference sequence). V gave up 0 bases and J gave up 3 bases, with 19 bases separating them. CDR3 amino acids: CASSQDDGAWQATDTQYF. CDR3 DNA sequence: TGTGCCAGCAGCCAAGATGATGGGGCCTGGCAGGCGACAGATACGCAGTATTTT.

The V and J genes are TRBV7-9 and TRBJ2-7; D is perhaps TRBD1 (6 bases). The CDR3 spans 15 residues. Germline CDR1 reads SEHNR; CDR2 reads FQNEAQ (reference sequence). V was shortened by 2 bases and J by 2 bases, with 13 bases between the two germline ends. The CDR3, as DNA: TGTGCCAGCAGCTTACGAGGGGGTTACACCTACGAGCAGTACTTC. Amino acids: CASSLRGGYTYEQYF. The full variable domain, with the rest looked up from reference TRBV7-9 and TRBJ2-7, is DTGVSQNPRHKITKRGQNVTFRCDPISEHNRLYWYRQTLGQGPEFLTYFQNEAQLEKSRLLSDRFSAERPKGSFSTLEIQRTEQGDSAMYLCASSLRGGYTYEQYFGPGTRLTVT.

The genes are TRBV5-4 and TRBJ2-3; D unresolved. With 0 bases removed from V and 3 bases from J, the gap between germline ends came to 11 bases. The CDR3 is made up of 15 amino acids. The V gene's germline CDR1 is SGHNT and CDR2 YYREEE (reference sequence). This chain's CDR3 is CASSLAGAGTDTQYF. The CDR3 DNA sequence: TGTGCCAGCAGCTTGGCCGGAGCAGGAACAGATACGCAGTATTTT.

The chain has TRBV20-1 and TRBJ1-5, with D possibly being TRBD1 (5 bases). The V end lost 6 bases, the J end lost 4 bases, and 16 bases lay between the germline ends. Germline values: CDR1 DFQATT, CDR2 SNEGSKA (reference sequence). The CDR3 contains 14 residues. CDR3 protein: CSALPGHSNQPQHF. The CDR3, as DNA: TGCAGTGCCTTACCTGGACACTCAAATCAGCCCCAGCATTTT.

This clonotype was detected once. As DNA, the CDR3 is TGTGCCACCCGGGGAACTTCTGGGGCCAACGTCCTGACTTTC. As protein: CATRGTSGANVLTF. This chain links TRBV24-1 with TRBJ2-6; D may be TRBD2 (5 bases). Germline CDR1 is KGHDR and CDR2 is SFDVKD. V gave up 9 bases and J gave up 1 base, with 9 bases separating them. There are 14 residues in the CDR3.

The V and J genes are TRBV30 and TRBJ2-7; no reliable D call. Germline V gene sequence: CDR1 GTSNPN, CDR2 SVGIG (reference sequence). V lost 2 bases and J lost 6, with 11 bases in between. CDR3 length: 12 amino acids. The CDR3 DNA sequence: TGTGCCTGGAGTCCAAGGGCCGGCGAGCAGTACTTC. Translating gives CAWSPRAGEQYF.

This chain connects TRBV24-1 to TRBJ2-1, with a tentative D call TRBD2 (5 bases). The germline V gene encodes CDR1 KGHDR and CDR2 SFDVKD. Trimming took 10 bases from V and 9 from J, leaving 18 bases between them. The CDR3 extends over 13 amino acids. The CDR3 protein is CATRLGVWGEQFF. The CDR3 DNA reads TGTGCCACTAGGCTGGGAGTCTGGGGTGAGCAGTTCTTC.

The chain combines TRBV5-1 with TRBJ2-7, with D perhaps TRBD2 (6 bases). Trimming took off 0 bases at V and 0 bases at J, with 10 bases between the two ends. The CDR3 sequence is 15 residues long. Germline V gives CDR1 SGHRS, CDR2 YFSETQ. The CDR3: CASSLAGDNSYEQYF. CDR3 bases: TGCGCCAGCAGCTTGGCGGGAGACAACTCCTACGAGCAGTACTTC.

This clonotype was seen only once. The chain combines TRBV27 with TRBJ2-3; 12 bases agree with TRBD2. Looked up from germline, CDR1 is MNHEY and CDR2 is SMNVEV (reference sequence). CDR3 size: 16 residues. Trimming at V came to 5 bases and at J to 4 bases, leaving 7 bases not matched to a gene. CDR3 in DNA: TGTGCCAGCAGTCCCCGACTAGCGGGAGACCCAGATACGCAGTATTTT. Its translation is CASSPRLAGDPDTQYF.

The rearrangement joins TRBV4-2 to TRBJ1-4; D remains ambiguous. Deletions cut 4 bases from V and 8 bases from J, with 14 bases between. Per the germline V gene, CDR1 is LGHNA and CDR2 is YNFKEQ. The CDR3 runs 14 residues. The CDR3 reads CASSRYPEGEKLFF. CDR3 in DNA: TGTGCCAGCAGCCGGTACCCTGAAGGGGAAAAACTGTTTTTT.

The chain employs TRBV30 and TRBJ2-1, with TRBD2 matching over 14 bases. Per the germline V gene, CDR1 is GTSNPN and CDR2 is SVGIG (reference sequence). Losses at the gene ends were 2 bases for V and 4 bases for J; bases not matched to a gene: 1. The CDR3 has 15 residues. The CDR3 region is CAWSRTSGGYNEQFF. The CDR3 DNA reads TGTGCCTGGAGTCGGACTAGCGGGGGGTACAATGAGCAGTTCTTC.

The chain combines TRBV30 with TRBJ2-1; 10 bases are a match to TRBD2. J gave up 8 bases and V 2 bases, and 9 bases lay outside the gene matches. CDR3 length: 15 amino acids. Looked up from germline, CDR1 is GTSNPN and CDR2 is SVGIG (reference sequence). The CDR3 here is CAWSPPAGGQHEQFF. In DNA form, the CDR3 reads TGTGCCTGGAGTCCACCAGCGGGAGGGCAGCATGAGCAGTTCTTC. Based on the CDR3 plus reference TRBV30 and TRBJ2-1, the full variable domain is SQTIHQWPATLVQPVGSPLSLECTVEGTSNPNLYWYRQAAGRGLQLLFYSVGIGQISSEVPQNLSASRPQDRQFILSSKKLLLSDSGFYLCAWSPPAGGQHEQFFGPGTRLTVL.

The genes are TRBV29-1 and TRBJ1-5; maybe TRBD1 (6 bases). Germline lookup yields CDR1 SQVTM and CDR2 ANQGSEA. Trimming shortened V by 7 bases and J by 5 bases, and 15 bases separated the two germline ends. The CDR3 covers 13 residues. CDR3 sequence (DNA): TGCAGCGCAAGCAGGGGAAGGGATCAGCCCCAGCATTTT. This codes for CSASRGRDQPQHF.

CDR3 region: CATSRGLEQYF. The CDR3 coding sequence is TGTGCCACCTCCAGGGGTCTCGAGCAGTACTTC. J is TRBJ2-7 and V is TRBV27; D is possibly TRBD1 (6 bases). CDR3 length equals 11 residues. Germline loops: CDR1 MNHEY, CDR2 SMNVEV (reference sequence). Between the trimmed V and J ends, which lost 10 bases and 6 bases, there was a span of 13 bases.